These 28 T cell receptor beta chains share one sample of origin, sequenced in a study of blood T cells in healthy people across ages. Next came a second PCR, run for about 7 to 12 cycles, which used a sample-barcoded 5' primer along with a J-beta primer mix. TCRdb re-analysed the 5' RACE reads in MiXCR, keeping a single row per CDR3 protein. The data contain more than 800,000 distinct CDR3 sequences, around 26% of them singletons. Sequenced material: blood. The receptors come from an elderly woman in good health.

This clonotype came up many times. V gene TRBV7-2 combines with J gene TRBJ2-1; perhaps D is TRBD1 or TRBD2 (5 bases each). V was pared by 5 bases and J by 8 bases, with 19 bases between. The V gene's germline CDR1 is SGHTA and CDR2 FQGNSA. This CDR3 is built from 15 residues. CDR3 residues: CASSTGALRADEQFF. In nucleotides, the CDR3 is TGTGCCAGCAGCACCGGGGCTCTTAGAGCCGATGAGCAGTTCTTC.

This clonotype came up many times. V usage is TRBV7-2 and J usage is TRBJ1-6, with D possibly matching TRBD1 (5 bases). CDR1 and CDR2 (germline): SGHTA, FQGNSA. The CDR3 runs to 16 residues. Trimming pared 5 bases from V and 3 bases from J, leaving 14 bases between. CDR3 residues: CASSPLGAIYNSPLHF. DNA for the CDR3: TGTGCCAGCAGCCCCCTAGGGGCAATCTATAATTCACCCCTCCACTTT.

The sample holds one count of this clonotype. The chain uses TRBV12-3 or TRBV12-4 and TRBJ2-3; TRBD1 aligns across 8 bases. CDR3 length: 16 amino acids. J gave up 3 bases and V 5 bases, and 10 bases lay outside the gene matches. CDR3 coding DNA: TGTGCCAGCAGTCCCGGACAGGGAGTGAGAACAGATACGCAGTATTTT. Its protein product is CASSPGQGVRTDTQYF.

In its sample, this clonotype was seen many times. This sequence joins TRBV7-2 and TRBJ2-7; possible D gene TRBD2, 6 bases. V shed 5 bases and J shed 2 bases, with 13 bases lying between them. The CDR3 runs to 14 residues. Germline assignment: CDR1 SGHTA and CDR2 FQGNSA. DNA for the CDR3: TGTGCCAGCAGCGGAGGGAGCCTTCCCTACGAGCAGTACTTC. Protein: CASSGGSLPYEQYF.

There are a few counts of this clonotype. This may be a read error: a much more frequent sequence differs by one nucleotide. V usage is TRBV18 and J usage is TRBJ2-5; D remains unclear. V lost 0 bases, J lost 4 bases, and 9 bases lay in between. In germline, CDR1 is KGHSH, CDR2 LQKENI. The CDR3 is made up of 14 amino acids. DNA for the CDR3: TGTGCCAGCTCACCACCGACGGTCGGAGAGACCCAGTACTTC. Translated, it gives CASSPPTVGETQYF.

Details on this clonotype: Just one base apart from a much larger clone, this may be a read error. V and J are TRBV7-2 and TRBJ1-5; D ambiguous. The CDR3 has 15 amino acids. Germline CDR1 is SGHTA and CDR2 is FQGNSA. V lost 5 bases and J lost 1, with 12 bases in between. The CDR3 reads CASSPFTSSNQPQHF. CDR3 DNA sequence: TGTGCCAGCAGCCCATTTACCAGCAGCAATCAGCCCCAGCATTTT. Filled out from reference TRBV7-2 and TRBJ1-5, the complete variable domain reads GAGVSQSPSNKVTEKGKDVELRCDPISGHTALYWYRQSLGQGLEFLIYFQGNSAPDKSGLPSDRFSAERTGGSVSTLTIQRTQQEDSAVYLCASSPFTSSNQPQHFGDGTRLSIL.

The gene calls are TRBV7-9 and TRBJ2-2, with D possibly TRBD1 on 5 matching bases. The length of the CDR3 is 14 residues. V lost 2 bases and J lost 4, with 8 bases in between. Germline lookup yields CDR1 SEHNR and CDR2 FQNEAQ (reference sequence). This CDR3 is CASSLRGVTGELFF. The CDR3 nucleotides are TGTGCCAGCAGCTTAAGGGGTGTCACCGGGGAGCTGTTTTTT.

This clonotype was picked up many times. The V call is TRBV6-6, the J call TRBJ2-1; possible D gene TRBD1, 6 bases. Germline CDR1 reads MNHNY; CDR2 reads SVGAGI (reference sequence). Trimming took 4 bases from V and 15 from J, leaving 16 bases between them. The CDR3 is 12 amino acids. CDR3: CASSSDGTFMFF. Written as DNA, the CDR3 is TGTGCCAGCAGTTCTGATGGGACATTCATGTTCTTC.

The count of this clonotype is one. The chain carries TRBV10-3 and TRBJ2-5, with D perhaps matching TRBD1 (7 bases). CDR1 is ENHRY and CDR2 is SYGVKD in the germline V gene. CDR3 size: 14 residues. Trimming removed 6 bases from V and 5 bases from J, with 16 bases in between. The CDR3 DNA follows: TGTGCCATCAGCGAGGAGGGGGCAAGGGAGACCCAGTACTTC. Amino acid sequence: CAISEEGARETQYF.

The sample holds many counts of this clonotype. A clone one base away is much larger, so this may be a read error. The rearrangement links TRBV7-2 to TRBJ2-7, with 10 bases fitting TRBD2. The CDR3 length is 15 residues. The trim removed 5 bases at V and 7 bases at J, leaving 11 bases unmatched. Per the germline V gene, CDR1 is SGHTA and CDR2 is FQGNSA. The CDR3 reads CASSPAGGPYNEQYF. In DNA form, the CDR3 reads TGTGCCAGCAGCCCAGCGGGGGGGCCTTACAATGAGCAGTACTTC.

This clonotype was recorded at least ten times. The V call is TRBV7-2, the J call TRBJ2-3; TRBD2 aligns across 9 bases. The J segment lost 6 bases and the V segment lost 5 bases, leaving 6 bases of the junction unmatched. Per the germline V gene, CDR1 is SGHTA and CDR2 is FQGNSA. The CDR3 totals 14 residues. The CDR3 DNA reads as TGTGCCAGCAGCCCCGCGGGGGGGGTCGATACGCAGTATTTT. It encodes CASSPAGGVDTQYF.

This sequence joins TRBV7-8 and TRBJ2-1; 7 bases are a match to TRBD1. The CDR3 spans 16 residues. Germline lookup yields CDR1 SGHVS and CDR2 FQNEAQ. Trimming at V came to 5 bases and at J to 10 bases, leaving 17 bases not matched to a gene. CDR3 sequence (DNA): TGTGCCAGCAGCCTCCCCCGACAGGGTGGACCACAAGAGCAGTTCTTC. It codes for CASSLPRQGGPQEQFF.

This clonotype was seen many times. The rearrangement joins TRBV6-1 to TRBJ2-3; the D is unclear. Germline lookup yields CDR1 MNHNS and CDR2 SASEGT. The CDR3 runs to 15 residues. V was cut by 4 bases and J by 4 bases, with 15 bases left in between. DNA for the CDR3: TGTGCCAGCAGTGTCGACAAAGTGGTATCAGATACGCAGTATTTT. It translates to CASSVDKVVSDTQYF.

The CDR3 region is CASSSWGGFSNQPQHF. The CDR3 DNA follows: TGTGCCAGCAGCTCCTGGGGGGGTTTTAGCAATCAGCCCCAGCATTTT. The chain recombines TRBV7-9 with TRBJ1-5, with a weak D call TRBD1 (5 bases). Trimming stripped 4 bases from V and 0 bases from J, with 13 bases between. Germline CDR1 reads SEHNR; CDR2 reads FQNEAQ (reference sequence). The CDR3 length is 16 residues. The entire variable domain, with the rest obtained from reference TRBV7-9 and TRBJ1-5, is as follows: DTGVSQNPRHKITKRGQNVTFRCDPISEHNRLYWYRQTLGQGPEFLTYFQNEAQLEKSRLLSDRFSAERPKGSFSTLEIQRTEQGDSAMYLCASSSWGGFSNQPQHFGDGTRLSIL.

This clonotype was recorded only once. Since a much larger clone is just one base distant, this may be a read error. The CDR3 loop is CAGSPRMGADWSYNEQFF. The CDR3 bases are TGTGCCGGCAGCCCCCGGATGGGGGCGGATTGGTCCTACAATGAGCAGTTCTTC. The rearrangement uses TRBV11-2 and TRBJ2-1; weak D call: TRBD1 (6 bases). The CDR3 has 18 residues. Germline CDR1 and CDR2: SGHAT and FQNNGV.

The count of this clonotype is one. A much larger clone sits a single nucleotide away, making a read error possible. The chain recombines TRBV6-6 with TRBJ2-5; TRBD1 matches at 7 bases. CDR3 length: 16 amino acids. V lost 7 bases and J lost 1; bases outside the gene matches: 12. CDR1 is MNHNY, CDR2 SVGAGI, per germline (reference sequence). The CDR3 reads CASNERTGLIQETQYF. The CDR3 DNA sequence: TGTGCCAGCAATGAAAGGACAGGCCTTATCCAAGAGACCCAGTACTTC.

This clonotype was seen a handful of times. The rearrangement uses TRBV7-9 and TRBJ1-1, with D perhaps matching TRBD1 (5 bases). The CDR3 loop spans 15 amino acids. Germline loops: CDR1 SEHNR, CDR2 FQNEAQ (reference sequence). V was trimmed by 3 bases and J by 4 bases, leaving 15 bases between them. Here the CDR3 reads CASSFALTGGTEAFF. DNA for the CDR3: TGTGCCAGCAGCTTCGCGTTAACAGGAGGCACTGAAGCTTTCTTT.

This clonotype has a count of ten or more. The V call is TRBV21-1, the J call TRBJ1-5; the table's D call, TRBD1, was not checked against the DNA. TRBV21-1 is a recognized pseudogene. The length of the CDR3 is 16 residues. The CDR3 loop reads CASSIPDRGTNQPQHF. The CDR3 DNA sequence: TGTGCCAGCAGCATTCCCGACAGGGGCACCAATCAGCCCCAGCATTTT.

This clonotype came up many times. V usage is TRBV12-3 or TRBV12-4 and J usage is TRBJ2-4, with D perhaps assigned TRBD1 or TRBD2 (5 bases each). The CDR3 covers 14 residues. The V gene lost 6 bases and the J gene lost 0 bases, with 9 bases spanning the gap. The CDR3 DNA reads as TGTGCCAGCAGGGGGGATATAGCCAAAAACATTCAGTACTTC. Its protein product is CASRGDIAKNIQYF.

Note on this clonotype: This may stem from a read error, because a much larger clone lies one nucleotide away. V is TRBV9 and J is TRBJ1-2, with no clear D. V lost 3 bases, J lost 4 bases, and 10 bases lay in between. This CDR3 is built from 13 residues. Germline V gene data show CDR1 as SGDLS and CDR2 as YYNGEE. CDR3 DNA sequence: TGTGCCAGCAGCGGCAATCCTAGCTATGGCTACACCTTC. It encodes CASSGNPSYGYTF.

This clonotype was picked up many times. J is TRBJ2-7 and V is TRBV6-2 or TRBV6-3; TRBD2 might be the D (6 bases). Looked up from germline, CDR1 is MNHEY and CDR2 is SVGEGT. V was clipped by 0 bases and J by 1 base, with 10 bases between them. CDR3 length: 15 residues. As DNA, the CDR3 is TGTGCCAGCAGTTACTCGGCGGGAATATCCTACGAGCAGTACTTC. Translated, it gives CASSYSAGISYEQYF.

This clonotype showed up just a few times. The chain is built from TRBV7-2 and TRBJ2-2, with D possibly being TRBD2 (6 bases). This CDR3 is built from 17 residues. Germline-derived CDR1 and CDR2 are SGHTA and FQGNSA. V shed 0 bases and J shed 8 bases, with 19 bases lying between them. Here the CDR3 reads CASSLATITVGRGELFF. CDR3 in DNA: TGTGCCAGCAGCTTAGCGACAATCACGGTGGGGAGGGGGGAGCTGTTTTTT.

Only one count was recorded for this clonotype. This may come from a read error, since a much larger clone is one base off. The V call is TRBV7-2, the J call TRBJ1-1; 7 bases are shared with TRBD1. The CDR3 is 15 amino acids. Germline-derived CDR1 and CDR2 are SGHTA and FQGNSA. The DNA of the CDR3 is TGTGCCAGCAGCCCGCTGGACAGGAGGAACGCTGAAGCTTTCTTT. The encoded protein is CASSPLDRRNAEAFF.

Comments on this clonotype: A read error may account for a junction end that differs from germline. This sequence joins TRBV20-1 and TRBJ1-1; D possibly corresponds to TRBD1 (5 bases). The CDR3 loop spans 12 amino acids. Germline CDR1 reads DFQATT; CDR2 reads SNEGSKA (reference sequence). The CDR3 nucleotides are TGCAGCGCTAGAGTATTGTGGGGGGAAGCTTTCTTT. It yields the protein CSARVLWGEAFF.

On this clonotype itself: Since a much larger clone is just one base distant, this may be a read error. The rearrangement uses TRBV20-1 and TRBJ2-1, with 14 bases lining up with TRBD2. With 0 bases clipped from V and 6 bases from J, the junction kept 4 bases outside the gene matches. Per the germline V gene, CDR1 is DFQATT and CDR2 is SNEGSKA (reference sequence). The CDR3 runs 16 residues. For the CDR3, the DNA is TGCAGTGCTAGAGATCGACTAGCGGGGGGGAGCAATGAGCAGTTCTTC. Translated, it gives CSARDRLAGGSNEQFF.

This clonotype came up a few times. Since no conserved phenylalanine or tryptophan closes the CDR3, a read error is the likely cause. This CDR3 reads CASSFTSTGGGETQYV. CDR3 in DNA: TGTGCCAGCAGCTTTACTTCGACAGGGGGCGGGGAGACCCAGTACGTC. The rearrangement links TRBV7-9 to TRBJ2-5, with TRBD1 matching 10 bases. The J segment lost 5 bases and the V segment lost 3 bases, leaving 9 bases of the junction unmatched. The CDR3 consists of 16 residues. From germline, CDR1 is SEHNR and CDR2 FQNEAQ (reference sequence).

Ten or more counts support this clonotype. The chain links TRBV20-1 to TRBJ2-3, with D possibly being TRBD2 (6 bases). The germline V gene has CDR1 DFQATT and CDR2 SNEGSKA (reference sequence). The CDR3 sequence is 16 residues long. V lost 2 bases and J 4 bases, leaving 19 bases between the germline ends. The CDR3, as DNA: TGCAGTGCTAGACCCCCCGGGGGTCCGACGGCAGATACGCAGTATTTT. This codes for CSARPPGGPTADTQYF.

This clonotype was seen many times. The rearrangement links TRBV24-1 to TRBJ2-3, with D possibly being TRBD1 or TRBD2 (5 bases each). This CDR3 is built from 15 residues. The germline V gene encodes CDR1 KGHDR and CDR2 SFDVKD. V was cut by 4 bases and J by 8 bases, with 18 bases left in between. CDR3 sequence: CATSDTGTASLTQYF. CDR3 coding DNA: TGTGCCACCAGTGACACCGGGACGGCAAGCCTTACGCAGTATTTT.